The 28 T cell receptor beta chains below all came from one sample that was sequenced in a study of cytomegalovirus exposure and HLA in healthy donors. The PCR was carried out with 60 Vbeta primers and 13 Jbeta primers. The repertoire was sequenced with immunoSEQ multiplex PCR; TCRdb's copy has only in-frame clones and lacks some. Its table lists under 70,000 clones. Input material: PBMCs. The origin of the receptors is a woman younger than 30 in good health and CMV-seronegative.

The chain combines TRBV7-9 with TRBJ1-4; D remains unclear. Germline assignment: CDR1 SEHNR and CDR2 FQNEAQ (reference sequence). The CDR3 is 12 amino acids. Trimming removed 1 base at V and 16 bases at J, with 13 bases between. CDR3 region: CASSLGVQRPFF. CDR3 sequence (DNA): TGTGCCAGCAGCTTAGGGGTCCAGAGGCCGTTTTTT.

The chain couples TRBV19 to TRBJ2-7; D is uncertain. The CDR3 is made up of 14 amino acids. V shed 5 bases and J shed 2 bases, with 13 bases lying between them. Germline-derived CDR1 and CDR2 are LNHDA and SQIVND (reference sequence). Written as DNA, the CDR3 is TGTGCCAGTAGTGCAAGTCCCGGTACCTACGAGCAGTACTTC. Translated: CASSASPGTYEQYF.

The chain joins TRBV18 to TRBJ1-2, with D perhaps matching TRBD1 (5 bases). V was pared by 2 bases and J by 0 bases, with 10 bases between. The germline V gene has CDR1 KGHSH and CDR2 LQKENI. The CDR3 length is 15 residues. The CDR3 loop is CASSPGAGPNYGYTF. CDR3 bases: TGTGCCAGCTCACCAGGGGCAGGACCTAACTATGGCTACACCTTC.

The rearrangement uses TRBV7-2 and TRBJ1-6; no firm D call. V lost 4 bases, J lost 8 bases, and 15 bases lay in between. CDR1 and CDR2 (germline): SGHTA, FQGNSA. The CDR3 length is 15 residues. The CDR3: CASSYSRLADSPLHF. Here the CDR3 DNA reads TGTGCCAGCAGCTACTCGCGCCTTGCGGATTCACCCCTCCACTTT.

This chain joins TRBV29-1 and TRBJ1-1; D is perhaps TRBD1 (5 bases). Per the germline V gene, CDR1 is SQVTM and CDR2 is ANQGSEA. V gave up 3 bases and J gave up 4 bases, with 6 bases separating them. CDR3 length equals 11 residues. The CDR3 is CSVEGGTEAFF. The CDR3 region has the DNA TGCAGCGTTGAGGGGGGCACTGAAGCTTTCTTT.

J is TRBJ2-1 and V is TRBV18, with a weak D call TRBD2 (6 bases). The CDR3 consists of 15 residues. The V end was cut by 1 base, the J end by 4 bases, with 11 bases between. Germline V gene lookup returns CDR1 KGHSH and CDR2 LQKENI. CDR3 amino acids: CASSPQVAAYNEQFF. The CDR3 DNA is TGTGCCAGCTCACCACAGGTAGCGGCTTACAATGAGCAGTTCTTC.

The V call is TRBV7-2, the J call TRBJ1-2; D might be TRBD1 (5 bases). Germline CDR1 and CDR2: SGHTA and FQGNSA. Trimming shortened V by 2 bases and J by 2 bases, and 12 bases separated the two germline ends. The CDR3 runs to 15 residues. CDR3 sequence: CASSLTAGNNYGYTF. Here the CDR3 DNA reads TGTGCCAGCAGCTTAACGGCAGGGAACAACTATGGCTACACCTTC.

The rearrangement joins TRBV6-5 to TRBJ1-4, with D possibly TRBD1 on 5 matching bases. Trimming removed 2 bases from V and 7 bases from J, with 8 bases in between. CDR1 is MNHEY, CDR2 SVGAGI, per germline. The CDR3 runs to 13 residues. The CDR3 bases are TGTGCCAGCAGTTACGGCAGGGTTGAAAAACTGTTTTTT. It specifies CASSYGRVEKLFF.

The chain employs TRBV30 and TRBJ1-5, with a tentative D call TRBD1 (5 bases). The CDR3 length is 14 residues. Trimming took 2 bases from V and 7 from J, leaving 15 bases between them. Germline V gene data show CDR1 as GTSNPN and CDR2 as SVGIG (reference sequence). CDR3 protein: CAWSSGGMEQPQHF. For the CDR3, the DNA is TGTGCCTGGAGTTCCGGGGGGATGGAGCAGCCCCAGCATTTT.

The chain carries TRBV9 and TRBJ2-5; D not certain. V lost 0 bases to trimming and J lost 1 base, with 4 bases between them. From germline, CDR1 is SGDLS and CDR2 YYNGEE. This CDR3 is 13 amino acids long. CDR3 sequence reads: CASSVASQETQYF. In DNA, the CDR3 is TGTGCCAGCAGCGTAGCTAGCCAAGAGACCCAGTACTTC.

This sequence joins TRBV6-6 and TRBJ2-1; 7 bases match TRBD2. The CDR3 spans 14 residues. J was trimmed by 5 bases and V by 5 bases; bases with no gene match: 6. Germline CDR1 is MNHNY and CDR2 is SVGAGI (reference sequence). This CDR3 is CASSGGDYHNEQFF. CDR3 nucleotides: TGTGCCAGCAGTGGAGGGGACTACCACAATGAGCAGTTCTTC.

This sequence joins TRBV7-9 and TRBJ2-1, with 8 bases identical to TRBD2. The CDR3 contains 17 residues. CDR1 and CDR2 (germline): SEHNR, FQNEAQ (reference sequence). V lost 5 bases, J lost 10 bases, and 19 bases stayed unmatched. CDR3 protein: CASSETGGGGPTLEQFF. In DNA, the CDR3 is TGTGCCAGCAGCGAAACCGGGGGCGGGGGGCCAACCTTGGAGCAGTTCTTC. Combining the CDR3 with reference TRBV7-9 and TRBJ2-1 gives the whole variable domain DTGVSQNPRHKITKRGQNVTFRCDPISEHNRLYWYRQTLGQGPEFLTYFQNEAQLEKSRLLSDRFSAERPKGSFSTLEIQRTEQGDSAMYLCASSETGGGGPTLEQFFGPGTRLTVL.

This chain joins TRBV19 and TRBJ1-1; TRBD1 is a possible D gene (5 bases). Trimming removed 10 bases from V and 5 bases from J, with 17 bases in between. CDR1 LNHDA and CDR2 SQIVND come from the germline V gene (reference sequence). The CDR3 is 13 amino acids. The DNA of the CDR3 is TGTGCCACCCGCACGGGGGTTTGGACTGAAGCTTTCTTT. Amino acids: CATRTGVWTEAFF. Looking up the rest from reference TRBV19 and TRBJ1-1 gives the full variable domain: DGGITQSPKYLFRKEGQNVTLSCEQNLNHDAMYWYRQDPGQGLRLIYYSQIVNDFQKGDIAEGYSVSREKKESFPLTVTSAQKNPTAFYLCATRTGVWTEAFFGQGTRLTVV.

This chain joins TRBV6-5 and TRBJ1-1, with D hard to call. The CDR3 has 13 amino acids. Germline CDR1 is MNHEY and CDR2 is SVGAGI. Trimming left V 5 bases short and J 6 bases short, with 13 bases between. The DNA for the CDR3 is TGTGCCAGCAGTACCACGGGGATCTCTGAAGCTTTCTTT. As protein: CASSTTGISEAFF.

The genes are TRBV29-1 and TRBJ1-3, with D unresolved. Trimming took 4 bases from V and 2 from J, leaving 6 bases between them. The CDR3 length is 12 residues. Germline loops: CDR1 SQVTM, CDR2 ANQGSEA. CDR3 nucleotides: TGCAGCGTTGTGGGAGCTGGAAACACCATATATTTT. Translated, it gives CSVVGAGNTIYF.

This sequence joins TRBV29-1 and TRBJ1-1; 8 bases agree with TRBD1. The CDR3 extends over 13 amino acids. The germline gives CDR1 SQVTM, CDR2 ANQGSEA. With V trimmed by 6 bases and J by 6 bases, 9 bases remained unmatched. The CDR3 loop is CSVQGAGLAEAFF. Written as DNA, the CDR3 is TGCAGCGTCCAGGGGGCCGGTTTAGCTGAAGCTTTCTTT. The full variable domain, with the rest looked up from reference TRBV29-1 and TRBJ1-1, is SAVISQKPSRDICQRGTSLTIQCQVDSQVTMMFWYRQQPGQSLTLIATANQGSEATYESGFVIDKFPISRPNLTFSTLTVSNMSPEDSSIYLCSVQGAGLAEAFFGQGTRLTVV.

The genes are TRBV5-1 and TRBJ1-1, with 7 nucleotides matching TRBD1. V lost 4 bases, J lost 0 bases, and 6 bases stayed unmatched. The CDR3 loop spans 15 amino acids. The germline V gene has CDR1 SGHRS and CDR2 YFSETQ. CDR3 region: CASSPSTGLNTEAFF. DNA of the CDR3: TGCGCCAGCAGCCCGTCGACAGGGCTGAACACTGAAGCTTTCTTT.

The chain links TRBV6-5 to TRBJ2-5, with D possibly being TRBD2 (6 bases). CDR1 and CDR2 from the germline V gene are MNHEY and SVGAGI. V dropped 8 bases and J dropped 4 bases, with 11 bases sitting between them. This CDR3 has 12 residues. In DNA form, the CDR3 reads TGTGCCAGCGCTAGCGCAATAGAGACCCAGTACTTC. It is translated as CASASAIETQYF.

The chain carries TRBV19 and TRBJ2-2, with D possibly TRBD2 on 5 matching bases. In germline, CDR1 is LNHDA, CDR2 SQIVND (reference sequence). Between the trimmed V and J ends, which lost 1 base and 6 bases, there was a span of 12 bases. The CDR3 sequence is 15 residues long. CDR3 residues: CASSIVQGSAGELFF. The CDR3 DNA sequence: TGTGCCAGTAGTATAGTACAAGGGAGTGCCGGGGAGCTGTTTTTT.

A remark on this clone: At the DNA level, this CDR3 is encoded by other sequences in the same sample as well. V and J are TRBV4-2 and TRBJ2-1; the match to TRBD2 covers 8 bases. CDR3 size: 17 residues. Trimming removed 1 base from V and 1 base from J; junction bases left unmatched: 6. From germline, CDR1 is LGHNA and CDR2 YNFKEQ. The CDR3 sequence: CASSQGTSSISYNEQFF. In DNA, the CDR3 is TGTGCCAGCAGCCAAGGGACTAGCTCCATATCCTACAATGAGCAGTTCTTC.

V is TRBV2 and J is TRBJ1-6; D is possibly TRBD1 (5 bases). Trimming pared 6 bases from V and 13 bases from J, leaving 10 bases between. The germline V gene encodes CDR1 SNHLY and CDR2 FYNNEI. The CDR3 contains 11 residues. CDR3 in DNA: TGTGCCAGCAGGGGCGGGGACCCCCTCCACTTT. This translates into CASRGGDPLHF.

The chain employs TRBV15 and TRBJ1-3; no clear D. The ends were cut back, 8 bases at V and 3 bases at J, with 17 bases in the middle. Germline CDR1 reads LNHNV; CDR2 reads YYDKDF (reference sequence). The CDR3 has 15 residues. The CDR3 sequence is CATSNSRVVGNTIYF. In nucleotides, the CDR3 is TGTGCCACCTCAAATTCGAGGGTCGTTGGAAACACCATATATTTT.

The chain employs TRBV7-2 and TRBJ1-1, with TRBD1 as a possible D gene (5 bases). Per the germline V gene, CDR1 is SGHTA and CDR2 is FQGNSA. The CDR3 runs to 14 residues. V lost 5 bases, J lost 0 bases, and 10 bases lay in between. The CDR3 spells CASSTDRVNTEAFF. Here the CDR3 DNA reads TGTGCCAGCAGCACCGACAGAGTGAACACTGAAGCTTTCTTT. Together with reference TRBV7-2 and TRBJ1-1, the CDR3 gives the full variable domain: GAGVSQSPSNKVTEKGKDVELRCDPISGHTALYWYRQSLGQGLEFLIYFQGNSAPDKSGLPSDRFSAERTGGSVSTLTIQRTQQEDSAVYLCASSTDRVNTEAFFGQGTRLTVV.

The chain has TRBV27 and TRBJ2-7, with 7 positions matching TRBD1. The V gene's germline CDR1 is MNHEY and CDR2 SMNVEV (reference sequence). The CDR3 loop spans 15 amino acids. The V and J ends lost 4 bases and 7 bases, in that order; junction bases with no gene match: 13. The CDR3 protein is CASSSLQGDLLEQYF. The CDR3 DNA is TGTGCCAGCAGTTCCCTTCAGGGGGATCTTTTGGAGCAGTACTTC.

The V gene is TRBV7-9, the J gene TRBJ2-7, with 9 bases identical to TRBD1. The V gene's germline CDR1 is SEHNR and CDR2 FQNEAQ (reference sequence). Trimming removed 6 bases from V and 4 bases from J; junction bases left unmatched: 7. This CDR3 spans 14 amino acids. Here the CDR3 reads CASSAGTGLYEQYF. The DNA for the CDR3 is TGTGCCAGCAGTGCCGGGACAGGGTTATACGAGCAGTACTTC.

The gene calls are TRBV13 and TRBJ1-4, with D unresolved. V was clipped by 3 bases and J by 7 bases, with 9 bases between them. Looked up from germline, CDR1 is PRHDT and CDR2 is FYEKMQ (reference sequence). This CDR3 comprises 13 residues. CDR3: CASSLRAVEKLFF. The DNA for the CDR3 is TGTGCCAGCAGCTTGAGGGCCGTTGAAAAACTGTTTTTT.

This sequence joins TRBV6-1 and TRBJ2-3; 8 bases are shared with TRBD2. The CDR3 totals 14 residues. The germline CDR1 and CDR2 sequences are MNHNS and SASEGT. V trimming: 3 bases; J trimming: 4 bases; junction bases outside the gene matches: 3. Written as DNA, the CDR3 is TGTGCCAGCAGTGAGACTAGCGAGTCAGATACGCAGTATTTT. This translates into CASSETSESDTQYF.

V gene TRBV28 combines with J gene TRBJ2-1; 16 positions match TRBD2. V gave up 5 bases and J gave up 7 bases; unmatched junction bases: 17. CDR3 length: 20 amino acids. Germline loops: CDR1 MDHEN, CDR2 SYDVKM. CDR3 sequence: CASSLTAGLAGGPGINEQFF. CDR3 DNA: TGTGCCAGCAGTCTCACAGCGGGACTAGCGGGAGGGCCTGGTATTAATGAGCAGTTCTTC.